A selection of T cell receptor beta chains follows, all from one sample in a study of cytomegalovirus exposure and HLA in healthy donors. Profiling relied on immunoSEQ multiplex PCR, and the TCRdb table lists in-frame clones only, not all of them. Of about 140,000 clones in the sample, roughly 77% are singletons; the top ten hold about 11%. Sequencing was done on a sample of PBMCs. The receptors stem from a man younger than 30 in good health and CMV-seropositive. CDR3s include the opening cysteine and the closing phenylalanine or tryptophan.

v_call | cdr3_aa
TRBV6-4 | CASSEEPGVTGELFF
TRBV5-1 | CASSPDRSTTGDEQYF
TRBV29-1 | CSATEPGSGANVLTF
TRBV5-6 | CASSFSSGNTIYF
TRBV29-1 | CSVLRDSIPTEAFF
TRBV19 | CASSIKTGGTGGYEQYF
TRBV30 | CAWGPGGNQPQHF
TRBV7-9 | CASSLTSGRHQYEQYF
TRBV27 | CASSGGTGGGYTF
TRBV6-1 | CASSVGLGEYEQYF
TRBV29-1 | CSARGLAGGSEQYF
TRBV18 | CATATGPSYEQYF
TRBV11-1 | CASSSQGGSSGSYDEQYF
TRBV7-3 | CASSPASGDYEQYF
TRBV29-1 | CSALGASGRTSGELFF
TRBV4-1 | CASSQEQVASGKETQYF
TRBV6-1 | CASSEAMRATDTQYF
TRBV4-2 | CASSQDWATEQFF
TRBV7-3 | CASSPGLEIYTGELFF
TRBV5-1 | CASSPGQEAYEQYF
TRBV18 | CASSLQGRNQPQHF
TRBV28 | CASSFQTGGAGNQPQHF
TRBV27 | CASSFLGGSASSYNEQFF
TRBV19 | CASSFPSGSRSSGELFF
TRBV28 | CASSLATNYREAFF
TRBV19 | CASSFPGQPNEQFF
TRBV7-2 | CASSLSFTGGNNEQFF
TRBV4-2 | CASSQASGSLAYEQYF
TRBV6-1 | CASSPVFETQYF
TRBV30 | CAWSSVAGGPEDEQFF
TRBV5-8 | CASTRMSRTYVLTF
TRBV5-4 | CASSSNNPKRERCEQYF
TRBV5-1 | CASSRRRFETQYF
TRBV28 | CASSRGGPGEKLFF
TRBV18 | CASSRDSSTDTQYF
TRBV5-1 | CASSLVVDQGEQYF
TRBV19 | CASSMINGRGEPQHF
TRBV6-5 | CASSYEGTEQYF
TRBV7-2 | CASSLGLAGGQYEQYF
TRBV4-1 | CASSQFMEADPYNEQFF
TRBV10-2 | CASSIRSVTGELFF